This T cell receptor (beta chain) was sequenced for a study of OX40 agonist ivuxolimab in advanced cancers. For the study in its entirety: The costimulatory receptor OX40 (CD134) was targeted by ivuxolimab, a fully human IgG2 agonistic monoclonal antibody. The point of sequencing TCRbeta in the periphery was to test whether ivuxolimab changed TCR sequence diversity and drove clonal T-cell expansion. Of the 52 patients in dose escalation, about 20 had hepatocellular carcinoma, some 15 had melanoma, 9 had renal cell carcinoma and 9 had head and neck cancer. Patients were allowed to have had prior anti-PD-1, anti-PD-L1 or anti-CTLA-4 therapy, and approximately 40% of the dose-escalation patients had previously received checkpoint inhibitors. Partial responses occurred in three dose-escalation patients, of whom one had hepatocellular carcinoma and two had cutaneous melanoma. The paper covers the monotherapy dose-escalation part of the phase I ivuxolimab trial, which included N = 52 patients. In the dose-escalation cohort, 65% to 85% of patients were male, and the mean age was roughly 56 years with a range of roughly 20 to 85. Intravenous ivuxolimab was administered to patients every 2 weeks at six dose levels: 0.01, 0.1, 0.3, 1.5, 3 and 10 mg/kg.

The investigation overall reported the following: The antigen specificity of the peripheral T cells that underwent clonal expansion was not determined. At doses from 0.1 to 3.0 mg/kg, clonal expansion was seen in both CD4+ and CD8+ blood T cells between baseline and week 6. In partial responders in the 0.1-3.0 mg/kg groups, normalized peripheral clonal expansion was found to be among the lowest, especially among CD8+ T cells. After ivuxolimab, CD8+ T cells had more expanded clones than CD4+ T cells on average. Low levels of normalized T-cell clonal expansion were also seen in some patients who did not respond.

CDR1 and CDR2 were assigned from the germline V gene as SGHDT and YYEEEE. Measured from the cysteine to the phenylalanine, the CDR3 is 15 residues long. Left in the record is the CDR3 DNA by itself, 45 bases read in frame from the first base. Trimming costs V 4 bases and J 2 bases, and their ends lie 13 bases apart. Patients with a history of autoimmune disease or receiving systemic immunosuppression were excluded from the trial. Peripheral blood for TCR sequencing was collected from all dose cohorts at baseline, on cycle 4 day 1, and on cycle 7 day 1. Samples were obtained from an open-label, multicenter, first-in-human phase I dose-escalation trial of ivuxolimab. Adults with locally advanced or metastatic melanoma, renal cell, hepatocellular, or head and neck squamous cell carcinoma were enrolled in the trial. Before TCR sequencing, CD4+ T cells and CD8+ T cells from peripheral blood were sorted into separate populations.

To sequence the TCRbeta CDR3 region, genomic DNA was isolated from the sorted cells. TCRbeta CDR3 regions were sequenced using the immunoSEQ Assay. This is the immuneACCESS table as TCRdb keeps it, with only in-frame sequences that have V and J called. A part of the clones is gone; compared with another copy, unresolved V genes explain less than half, and the rest is unexplained. The sample table shows roughly 19,000 clones, and over 65% are seen once. The ten largest account for approximately 53% of the sample. This clone is labeled medium-sized (0.01 to 0.1%). What antigen it recognizes has not been identified. No qualities accompany the bases; no much larger clone lies one base away.

The rearranged segments are TRBV5-6 and TRBJ1-5; TRBD1 might be the D gene, on 5 matching bases. This sequence originates from an adult with an advanced solid tumor such as melanoma, head and neck, liver or kidney cancer. This specimen was CD4+ or CD8+ T cells sorted from blood, taken in a trial of the OX40 agonist ivuxolimab. The DNA sequence is as follows: TGTGCCAGCAGCCCCTGGGAAGGGGGCAATCAGCCCCAGCATTTT. The resulting protein is CASSPWEGGNQPQHF. The CDR3 plus the reference TRBV5-6 and TRBJ1-5 genes for the other parts give the full variable domain: DAGVTQSPTHLIKTRGQQVTLRCSPKSGHDTVSWYQQALGQGPQFIFQYYEEEERQRGNFPDRFSGHQFPNYSSELNVNALLLGDSALYLCASSPWEGGNQPQHFGDGTRLSIL.